The source of this T cell receptor (beta chain) is a study of blood T cells in healthy people across ages. With a J-beta primer mix and a sample-barcoded 5' primer, a second PCR ran about 6 to 11 cycles. Each CDR3 protein gets one entry after TCRdb re-called the 5' RACE reads with MiXCR. This table has about 1,500,000 distinct CDR3 sequences, 28% appearing once. Study-level findings and limits: Reliance upon unsorted PBMCs precluded definitive naive versus antigen-experienced comparison.

This clonotype was seen more than once but under ten times. Its antigen is unknown. The CDR3 loop spans 11 amino acids. The V gene's germline CDR1 is SGHDN and CDR2 FVKESK. Trimming shortened V by 1 base and J by 11 bases, and 6 bases separated the two germline ends. This chain links TRBV14 with TRBJ2-1; no definite D call. The sample consisted of blood. This clonotype originated in a young woman in good health. CDR3 protein: CASSQGPQQFF. For the CDR3, the DNA is TGTGCCAGCAGCCAAGGGCCCCAGCAGTTCTTC.